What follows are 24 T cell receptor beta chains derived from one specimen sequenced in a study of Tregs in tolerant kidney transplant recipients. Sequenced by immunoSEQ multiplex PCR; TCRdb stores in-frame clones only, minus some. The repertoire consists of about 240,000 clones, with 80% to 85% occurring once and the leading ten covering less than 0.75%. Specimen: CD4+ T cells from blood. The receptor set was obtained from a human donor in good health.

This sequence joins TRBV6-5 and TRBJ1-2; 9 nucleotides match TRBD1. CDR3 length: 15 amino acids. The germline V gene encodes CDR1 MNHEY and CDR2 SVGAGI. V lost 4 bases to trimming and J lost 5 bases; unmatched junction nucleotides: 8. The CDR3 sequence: CASSSTQGAGYGYTF. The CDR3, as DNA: TGTGCCAGCAGTTCGACACAGGGGGCGGGATATGGCTACACCTTC.

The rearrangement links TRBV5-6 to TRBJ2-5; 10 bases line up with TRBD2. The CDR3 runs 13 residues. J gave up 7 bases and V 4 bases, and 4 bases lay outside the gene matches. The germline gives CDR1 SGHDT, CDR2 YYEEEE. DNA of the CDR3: TGTGCCAGCAGCACCGGGACTAGCGTGACCCAGTACTTC. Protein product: CASSTGTSVTQYF.

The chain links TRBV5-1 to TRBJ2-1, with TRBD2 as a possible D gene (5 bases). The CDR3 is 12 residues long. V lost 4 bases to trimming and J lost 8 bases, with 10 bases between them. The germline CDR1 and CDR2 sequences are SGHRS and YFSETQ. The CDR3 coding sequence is TGCGCCAGCAGCAGTGAGCGGCATGAGCAGTTCTTC. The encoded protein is CASSSERHEQFF.

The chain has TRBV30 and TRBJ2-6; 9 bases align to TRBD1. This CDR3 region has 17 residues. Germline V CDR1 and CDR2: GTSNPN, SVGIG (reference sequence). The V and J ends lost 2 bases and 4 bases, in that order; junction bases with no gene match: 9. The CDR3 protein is CAWSYLQGAKGANVLTF. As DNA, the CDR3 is TGTGCCTGGAGTTACCTACAGGGGGCAAAAGGGGCCAACGTCCTGACTTTC.

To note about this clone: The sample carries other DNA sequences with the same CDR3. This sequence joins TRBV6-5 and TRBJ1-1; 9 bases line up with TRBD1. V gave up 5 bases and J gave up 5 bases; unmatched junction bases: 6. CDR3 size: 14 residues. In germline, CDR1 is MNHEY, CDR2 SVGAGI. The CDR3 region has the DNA TGTGCCAGCAGTACGGACAGGGGTGGGACTGAAGCTTTCTTT. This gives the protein CASSTDRGGTEAFF.

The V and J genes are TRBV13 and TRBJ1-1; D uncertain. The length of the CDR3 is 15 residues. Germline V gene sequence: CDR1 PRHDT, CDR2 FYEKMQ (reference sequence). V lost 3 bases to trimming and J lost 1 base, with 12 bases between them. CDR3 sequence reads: CASSFIRKGNTEAFF. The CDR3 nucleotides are TGTGCCAGCAGCTTTATCAGAAAGGGGAACACTGAAGCTTTCTTT.

CDR3 residues: CASSEGWTYGYEQYF. For the CDR3, the DNA is TGTGCCAGCAGTGAAGGGTGGACGTACGGCTACGAGCAGTACTTC. The chain carries TRBV6-1 and TRBJ2-7, with D uncertain. Trimming stripped 1 base from V and 3 bases from J, with 13 bases between. Germline loops: CDR1 MNHNS, CDR2 SASEGT. The CDR3 consists of 15 residues.

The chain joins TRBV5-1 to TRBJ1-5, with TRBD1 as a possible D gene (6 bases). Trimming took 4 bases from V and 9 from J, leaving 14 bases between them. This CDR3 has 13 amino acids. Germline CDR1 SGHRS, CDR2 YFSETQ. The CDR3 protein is CASSPGVDGPQHF. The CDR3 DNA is TGCGCCAGCAGCCCAGGGGTTGATGGGCCCCAGCATTTT.

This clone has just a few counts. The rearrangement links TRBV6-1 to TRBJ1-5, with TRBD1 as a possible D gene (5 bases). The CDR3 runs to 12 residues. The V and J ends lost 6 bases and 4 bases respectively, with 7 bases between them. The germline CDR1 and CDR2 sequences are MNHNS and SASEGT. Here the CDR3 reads CASSGGNQPQHF. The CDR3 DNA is TGTGCCAGCAGCGGGGGGAATCAGCCCCAGCATTTT.

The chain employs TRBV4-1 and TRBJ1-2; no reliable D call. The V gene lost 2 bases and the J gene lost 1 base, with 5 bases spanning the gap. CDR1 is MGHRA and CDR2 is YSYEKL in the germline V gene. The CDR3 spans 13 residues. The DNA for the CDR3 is TGCGCCAGCAGCCAATGGGTTAACTATGGCTACACCTTC. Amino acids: CASSQWVNYGYTF.

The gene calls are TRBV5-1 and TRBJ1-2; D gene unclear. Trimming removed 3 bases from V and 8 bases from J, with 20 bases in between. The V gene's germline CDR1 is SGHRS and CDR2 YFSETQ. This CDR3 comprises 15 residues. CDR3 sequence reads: CASSYGVPGSGGYTF. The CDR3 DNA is TGCGCCAGCAGCTACGGCGTACCGGGTAGTGGAGGCTACACCTTC.

CDR3 DNA: TGTGCCAGCAGTGAAGAAGGGGGACGCTACGAGCAGTACTTC. Protein sequence: CASSEEGGRYEQYF. The chain links TRBV2 to TRBJ2-5, with a tentative D call TRBD1 (6 bases). Gene TRBJ2-7 matches the end of the DNA better, so the J call may be wrong. The CDR3 runs 14 residues. The germline V gene has CDR1 SNHLY and CDR2 FYNNEI.

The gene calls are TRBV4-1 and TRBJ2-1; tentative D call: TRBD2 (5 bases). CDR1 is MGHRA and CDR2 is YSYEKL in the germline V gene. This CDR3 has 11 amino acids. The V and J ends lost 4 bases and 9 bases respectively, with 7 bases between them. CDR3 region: CASSRGFEQFF. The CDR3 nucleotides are TGCGCCAGCAGCCGCGGGTTTGAGCAGTTCTTC.

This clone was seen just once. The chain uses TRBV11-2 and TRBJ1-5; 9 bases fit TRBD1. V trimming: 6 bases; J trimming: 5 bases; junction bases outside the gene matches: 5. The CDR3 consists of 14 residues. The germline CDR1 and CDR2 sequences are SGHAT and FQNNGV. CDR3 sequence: CASSLDRGYQPQHF. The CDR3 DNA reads TGTGCCAGCAGTTTGGACAGGGGATATCAGCCCCAGCATTTT.

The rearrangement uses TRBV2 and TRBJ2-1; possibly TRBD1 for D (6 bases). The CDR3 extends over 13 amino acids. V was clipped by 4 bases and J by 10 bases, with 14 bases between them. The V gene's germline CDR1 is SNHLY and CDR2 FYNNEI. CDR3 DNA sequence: TGTGCCAGCAGTGCATTCCAGGGGATGGAGCAGTTCTTC. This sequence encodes CASSAFQGMEQFF.

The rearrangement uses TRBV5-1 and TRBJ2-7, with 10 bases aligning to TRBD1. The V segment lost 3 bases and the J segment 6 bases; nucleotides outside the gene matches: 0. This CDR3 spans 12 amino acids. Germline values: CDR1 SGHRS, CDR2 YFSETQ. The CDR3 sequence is CASSWTGGEQYF. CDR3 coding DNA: TGCGCCAGCAGCTGGACAGGGGGCGAGCAGTACTTC.

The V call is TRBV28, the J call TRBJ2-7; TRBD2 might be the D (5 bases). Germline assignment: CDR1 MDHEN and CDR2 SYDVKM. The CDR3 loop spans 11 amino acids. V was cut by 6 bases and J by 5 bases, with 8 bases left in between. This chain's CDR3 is CASSRRDEQYF. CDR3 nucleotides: TGTGCCAGCAGCCGGCGGGACGAGCAGTACTTC.

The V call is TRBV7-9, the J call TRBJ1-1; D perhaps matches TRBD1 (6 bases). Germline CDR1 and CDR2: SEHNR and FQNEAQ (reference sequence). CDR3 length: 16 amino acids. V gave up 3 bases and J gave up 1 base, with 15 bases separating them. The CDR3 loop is CASSLRGTARNTEAFF. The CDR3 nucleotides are TGTGCCAGCAGCTTGAGGGGGACGGCTCGGAACACTGAAGCTTTCTTT.

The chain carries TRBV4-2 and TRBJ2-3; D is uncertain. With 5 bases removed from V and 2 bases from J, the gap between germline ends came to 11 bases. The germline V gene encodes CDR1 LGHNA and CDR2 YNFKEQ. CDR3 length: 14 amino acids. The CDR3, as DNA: TGTGCCAGCAGCGTGACTTCTACCACAGATACGCAGTATTTT. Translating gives CASSVTSTTDTQYF.

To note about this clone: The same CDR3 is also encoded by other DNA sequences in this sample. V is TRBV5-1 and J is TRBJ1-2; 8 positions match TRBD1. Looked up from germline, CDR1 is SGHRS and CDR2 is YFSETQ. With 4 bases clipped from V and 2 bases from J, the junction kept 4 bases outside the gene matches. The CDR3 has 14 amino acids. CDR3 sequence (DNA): TGCGCCAGCAGCCCCCGGACAGGGAACTATGGCTACACCTTC. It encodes CASSPRTGNYGYTF.

CDR3 nucleotides: TGTGCCAGCAGCTTAATGACTAGCGAGACCTACGAGCAGTACTTC. Its protein product is CASSLMTSETYEQYF. The J gene is TRBJ2-7, the V gene TRBV7-8; 8 nucleotides agree with TRBD2. V was pared by 2 bases and J by 2 bases, with 5 bases of the junction left unmatched. The CDR3 runs to 15 residues. Germline values: CDR1 SGHVS, CDR2 FQNEAQ.

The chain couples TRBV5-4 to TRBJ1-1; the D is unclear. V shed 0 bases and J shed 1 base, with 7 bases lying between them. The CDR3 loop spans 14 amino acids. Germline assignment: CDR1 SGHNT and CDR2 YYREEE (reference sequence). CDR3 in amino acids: CASSLGQENTEAFF. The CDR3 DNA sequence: TGTGCCAGCAGCTTGGGGCAGGAGAACACTGAAGCTTTCTTT.

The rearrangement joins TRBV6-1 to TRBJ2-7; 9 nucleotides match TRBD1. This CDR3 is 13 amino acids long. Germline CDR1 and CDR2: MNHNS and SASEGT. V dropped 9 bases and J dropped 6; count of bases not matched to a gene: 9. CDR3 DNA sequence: TGTGCCAGTTTCCGGGACAGGGAAGGCGAGCAGTACTTC. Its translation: CASFRDREGEQYF.

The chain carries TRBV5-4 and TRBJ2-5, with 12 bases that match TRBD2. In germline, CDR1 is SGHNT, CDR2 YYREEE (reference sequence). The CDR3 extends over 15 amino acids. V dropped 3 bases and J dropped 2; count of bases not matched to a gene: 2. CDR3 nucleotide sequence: TGTGCCAGCAGCTCTAGCGGGGGGGCGCAAGAGACCCAGTACTTC. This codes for CASSSSGGAQETQYF.